This T cell receptor beta chain comes out of a study of post-analysis software for immune sequencing data. Ten or more counts support this clonotype. Its antigen remains unknown. General study points: Roughly five TRBV segments appeared more often in patients than in controls, and TRBV5-6, TRBV5-1 and TRBV20-1 were among these. Multiple sclerosis patients had significantly lower normalized Chao1 diversity than controls.

The TCR beta cDNA libraries carried unique molecular identifiers. TCRdb re-analysed the PCR reads in MiXCR, keeping a single row per CDR3 protein. The profile shows 250,000 to 300,000 distinct CDR3 sequences, 35% to 40% of them singletons. The CDR3 extends over 13 amino acids. V dropped 3 bases and J dropped 1 base, with 8 bases sitting between them. Germline V CDR1 and CDR2: DFQATT, SNEGSKA (reference sequence). The specimen sequenced was blood. V and J are TRBV20-1 and TRBJ2-3, with D uncertain. This clonotype originated in a girl between 10 and 17 years old with multiple sclerosis. In DNA, the CDR3 is TGCAGTGCTAGGAGCACGGGCACAGATACGCAGTATTTT. This gives the protein CSARSTGTDTQYF.